Each of the 20 T cell receptor beta chains below was sequenced from the same sample in a study of blood T cell repertoires in COVID-19. Using immunoSEQ multiplex PCR, the repertoire was profiled, and TCRdb retains in-frame clones only, with some absent. In the table there are tens of thousands of clones, approximately 83% of which are singletons. Sample: peripheral blood. The receptors shown here come from an older woman with acute or convalescent COVID-19.

The CDR3: CASSLTGLAAQETQYF. CDR3 nucleotide sequence: TGTGCCAGCAGCTTGACGGGACTAGCGGCACAAGAGACCCAGTACTTC. The chain joins TRBV5-8 to TRBJ2-5; 11 bases fit TRBD2. The V segment lost 1 base and the J segment 2 bases; nucleotides outside the gene matches: 4. Germline V gene data show CDR1 as SGHTS and CDR2 as YDEGEE. This CDR3 spans 16 amino acids.

The V and J genes are TRBV30 and TRBJ1-6, with TRBD1 as a possible D gene (6 bases). CDR1 is GTSNPN, CDR2 SVGIG, per germline (reference sequence). V lost 2 bases to trimming and J lost 4 bases, with 9 bases between them. The CDR3 length is 14 residues. As DNA, the CDR3 is TGTGCCTGGAGTCTACAGGGTTATAATTCACCCCTCCACTTT. Translating gives CAWSLQGYNSPLHF.

This chain uses TRBV5-1 with TRBJ1-2; maybe TRBD1 (5 bases). V dropped 0 bases and J dropped 8 bases, with 17 bases sitting between them. CDR3 length: 15 residues. Germline CDR1 is SGHRS and CDR2 is YFSETQ. The DNA of the CDR3 is TGCGCCAGCAGCTTGGCTGACGCCGCAGGGTTGGGCTACACCTTC. This codes for CASSLADAAGLGYTF. Using reference TRBV5-1 and TRBJ1-2 for the parts outside the CDR3, the full variable domain is KAGVTQTPRYLIKTRGQQVTLSCSPISGHRSVSWYQQTPGQGLQFLFEYFSETQRNKGNFPGRFSGRQFSNSRSEMNVSTLELGDSALYLCASSLADAAGLGYTFGSGTRLTVV.

The rearrangement joins TRBV18 to TRBJ1-5; no reliable D call. Trimming stripped 6 bases from V and 2 bases from J, with 17 bases between. The CDR3 sequence is 16 residues long. The germline CDR1 and CDR2 sequences are KGHSH and LQKENI. This CDR3 reads CASSPPQGQGNQPQHF. DNA for the CDR3: TGTGCCAGCTCCCCCCCACAAGGTCAGGGCAATCAGCCCCAGCATTTT.

This chain joins TRBV5-4 and TRBJ1-2; D might be TRBD1 (5 bases). This CDR3 has 15 residues. Germline CDR1 is SGHNT and CDR2 is YYREEE (reference sequence). With 1 base removed from V and 1 base from J, the gap between germline ends came to 11 bases. CDR3: CASSLPLGLNYGYTF. In nucleotides, the CDR3 is TGTGCCAGCAGCTTGCCTCTGGGGCTTAACTATGGCTACACCTTC.

This chain's CDR3 is CASSPTGAGDAGELFF. The CDR3 DNA is TGTGCCAGCAGCCCGACAGGGGCAGGGGATGCCGGGGAGCTGTTTTTT. The chain carries TRBV11-1 and TRBJ2-2, with 8 nucleotides matching TRBD1. V lost 5 bases and J lost 6; bases outside the gene matches: 11. Looked up from germline, CDR1 is SGHAT and CDR2 is FQDESV (reference sequence). CDR3 length: 16 amino acids. The whole variable domain, remainder taken from reference TRBV11-1 and TRBJ2-2, is EAEVAQSPRYKITEKSQAVAFWCDPISGHATLYWYRQILGQGPELLVQFQDESVVDDSQLPKDRFSAERLKGVDSTLKIQPAELGDSAMYLCASSPTGAGDAGELFFGEGSRLTVL.

The V gene is TRBV5-1, the J gene TRBJ2-3; D is perhaps TRBD1 (5 bases). The CDR3 spans 14 residues. Between the trimmed V and J ends, which lost 7 bases and 2 bases, there was a span of 14 bases. The germline gives CDR1 SGHRS, CDR2 YFSETQ. The CDR3 region has the DNA TGCGCCAGCCGCCGGTGGGGCCCCACAGATACGCAGTATTTT. Its translation is CASRRWGPTDTQYF.

The chain recombines TRBV7-2 with TRBJ2-1; weak D call: TRBD2 (7 bases). Trimming removed 1 base from V and 6 bases from J, with 13 bases in between. The V gene's germline CDR1 is SGHTA and CDR2 FQGNSA. The CDR3 spans 15 residues. This CDR3 reads CASSLGGGRRNEQFF. The CDR3, as DNA: TGTGCCAGCAGCTTAGGGGGGGGCCGGCGCAATGAGCAGTTCTTC. Full variable domain (outside the CDR3, taken from reference TRBV7-2 and TRBJ2-1): GAGVSQSPSNKVTEKGKDVELRCDPISGHTALYWYRQSLGQGLEFLIYFQGNSAPDKSGLPSDRFSAERTGGSVSTLTIQRTQQEDSAVYLCASSLGGGRRNEQFFGPGTRLTVL.

The chain carries TRBV27 and TRBJ1-6, with 10 bases aligning to TRBD1. Germline lookup yields CDR1 MNHEY and CDR2 SMNVEV (reference sequence). This CDR3 comprises 15 residues. J lost 5 bases, V lost 2 bases, and 0 bases had no gene match. The CDR3: CASSLGQGDNSPLHF. CDR3 in DNA: TGTGCCAGCAGTTTAGGACAGGGGGATAATTCACCCCTCCACTTT.

The chain carries TRBV3-1 (or the pseudogene TRBV3-2) and TRBJ1-2, with D possibly being TRBD1 (5 bases). Trimming removed 5 bases from V and 8 bases from J, with 12 bases in between. Germline V gives CDR1 LGHDT, CDR2 YNNKEL (reference sequence). The CDR3 extends over 12 amino acids. CDR3 protein: CASSGGSRGYTF. The CDR3 DNA is TGTGCCAGCAGCGGGGGGTCGCGCGGCTACACCTTC.

The chain uses TRBV28 and TRBJ1-5; maybe TRBD1 (6 bases). The CDR3 spans 16 residues. With 4 bases removed from V and 6 bases from J, the gap between germline ends came to 19 bases. CDR1 is MDHEN and CDR2 is SYDVKM in the germline V gene. In DNA, the CDR3 is TGTGCCAGCAGTTCAAGGGGGTTGGAATTGGGTCAGCCCCAGCATTTT. The encoded protein is CASSSRGLELGQPQHF. The whole variable domain, remainder taken from reference TRBV28 and TRBJ1-5, is DVKVTQSSRYLVKRTGEKVFLECVQDMDHENMFWYRQDPGLGLRLIYFSYDVKMKEKGDIPEGYSVSREKKERFSLILESASTNQTSMYLCASSSRGLELGQPQHFGDGTRLSIL.

This chain connects TRBV19 to TRBJ1-5, with 8 bases that match TRBD1. Germline V gene lookup returns CDR1 LNHDA and CDR2 SQIVND (reference sequence). The CDR3 covers 13 residues. V lost 6 bases, J lost 6 bases, and 4 bases stayed unmatched. CDR3 nucleotides: TGTGCCAGTAGCGACAGGGGTGGTCAGCCCCAGCATTTT. It encodes CASSDRGGQPQHF.

This clone came up once. This chain links TRBV18 with TRBJ1-1; D is unclear. Germline assignment: CDR1 KGHSH and CDR2 LQKENI. Deletions cut 4 bases from V and 1 base from J, with 7 bases between. The length of the CDR3 is 13 residues. This CDR3 is CASSQGGNTEAFF. DNA for the CDR3: TGTGCCAGCTCACAGGGAGGGAACACTGAAGCTTTCTTT.

This clone was counted a few times. The rearrangement joins TRBV19 to TRBJ1-1, with a tentative D call TRBD1 (6 bases). The V end was cut by 3 bases, the J end by 3 bases, with 8 bases between. Germline-derived CDR1 and CDR2 are LNHDA and SQIVND (reference sequence). The length of the CDR3 is 13 residues. CDR3 residues: CASSMKGDTEAFF. Written as DNA, the CDR3 is TGTGCCAGTAGTATGAAGGGGGACACTGAAGCTTTCTTT.

The rearrangement uses TRBV6-5 and TRBJ1-5; maybe TRBD1 (6 bases). Looked up from germline, CDR1 is MNHEY and CDR2 is SVGAGI. Trimming pared 2 bases from V and 9 bases from J, leaving 20 bases between. The CDR3 is 16 residues long. For the CDR3, the DNA is TGTGCCAGCAGTTACCCCCTTGGACAGAGCCTTCGGCCCCAGCATTTT. Protein product: CASSYPLGQSLRPQHF.

V is TRBV9 and J is TRBJ2-2, with TRBD1 identical over 10 bases. The V gene end was trimmed by 4 bases and the J gene end by 5 bases; junction bases not matched to a gene: 11. CDR3 length: 17 residues. Germline CDR1 reads SGDLS; CDR2 reads YYNGEE. CDR3 region: CASSPRQGAGGTGELFF. The CDR3 nucleotides are TGTGCCAGCAGCCCACGACAGGGGGCGGGTGGAACCGGGGAGCTGTTTTTT.

CDR3 coding DNA: TGTGCCAGCAGCGACAGGGTTAGCAATCAGCCCCAGCATTTT. As protein: CASSDRVSNQPQHF. The chain carries TRBV5-8 and TRBJ1-5, with TRBD1 matching 7 bases. V trimming: 4 bases; J trimming: 0 bases; junction bases outside the gene matches: 1. In germline, CDR1 is SGHTS, CDR2 YDEGEE. The CDR3 has 14 amino acids.

The chain links TRBV7-2 to TRBJ2-1; TRBD1 aligns across 10 bases. J gave up 4 bases and V 3 bases, and 6 bases lay outside the gene matches. From germline, CDR1 is SGHTA and CDR2 FQGNSA. The CDR3 consists of 16 residues. Here the CDR3 DNA reads TGTGCCAGCAGCTTGAGGGGACAGGGGCCTTACAATGAGCAGTTCTTC. This codes for CASSLRGQGPYNEQFF.

The chain carries TRBV19 and TRBJ1-5, with a weak D call TRBD1 (6 bases). Germline V gene lookup returns CDR1 LNHDA and CDR2 SQIVND (reference sequence). The length of the CDR3 is 15 residues. The V end lost 3 bases, the J end lost 3 bases, and 12 bases lay between the germline ends. The CDR3 protein is CASSIAQGNNQPQHF. CDR3 coding DNA: TGTGCCAGTAGTATTGCACAGGGAAACAATCAGCCCCAGCATTTT. The full variable domain, its missing parts supplied by reference TRBV19 and TRBJ1-5, is DGGITQSPKYLFRKEGQNVTLSCEQNLNHDAMYWYRQDPGQGLRLIYYSQIVNDFQKGDIAEGYSVSREKKESFPLTVTSAQKNPTAFYLCASSIAQGNNQPQHFGDGTRLSIL.

The J gene is TRBJ1-5, the V gene TRBV19; D perhaps matches TRBD1 (6 bases). Germline V gene data show CDR1 as LNHDA and CDR2 as SQIVND (reference sequence). V lost 7 bases and J lost 0, with 10 bases in between. The CDR3 totals 14 residues. The CDR3 here is CASTGQNSNQPQHF. The CDR3 DNA is TGTGCCAGTACAGGACAGAATAGCAATCAGCCCCAGCATTTT.